This is a list of T cell receptor beta chains from one sample in a study of radiotherapy plus CTLA-4 blockade in lung cancer. TCRdb's copy holds only in-frame clones and misses some; the assay was immunoSEQ multiplex PCR. The table includes about 68,000 clones, 79% detected once. The sequenced sample was peripheral blood, obtained from a patient treated with radiotherapy plus ipilimumab. All receptors derive from a human donor with non-small cell lung cancer who had a complete response to radiotherapy plus ipilimumab. CDR3s include the opening cysteine and the closing phenylalanine or tryptophan. The order of the fields is clone size, J gene, V gene, D gene, CDR3 DNA, CDR3 protein. The D gene is left open where the match is weak. Clone size is shown for a subset of rows, as once, few, many or a class of expanded clone.

size: .; J: TRBJ2-5; V: TRBV18; D: TRBD2; DNA: TGTGCCAGCTCACTTCTAGCGGGGCCACAAGAGACCCAGTACTTC; CDR3: CASSLLAGPQETQYF
size: .; J: TRBJ1-2; V: TRBV27; D: .; DNA: TGTGCCAGCAGTTTGGCCCCTGGAGGGAACTATGGCTACACCTTC; CDR3: CASSLAPGGNYGYTF
size: .; J: TRBJ1-2; V: TRBV5-5; D: .; DNA: TGTGCCAGCAGCTTGACCAGGTCTAACTATGGCTACACCTTC; CDR3: CASSLTRSNYGYTF
size: .; J: TRBJ1-2; V: TRBV11-2; D: .; DNA: TGTGCCAGCAGCTTAGGGGCCTCTAACTATGGCTACACCTTC; CDR3: CASSLGASNYGYTF
size: .; J: TRBJ2-7; V: TRBV15; D: .; DNA: TGTGCCACCAGCAGGACGGTATCCTACGAGCAGTACTTC; CDR3: CATSRTVSYEQYF
size: .; J: TRBJ2-4; V: TRBV7-6; D: .; DNA: TGTGCCAGCAGCTTAGCGCGCGGCAGCCCAGAGAAGTACTTC; CDR3: CASSLARGSPEKYF
size: .; J: TRBJ1-5; V: TRBV30; D: .; DNA: TGTGCCTGGAGTGTATTTAATACGGCGCTGGGGCCCCAGCATTTT; CDR3: CAWSVFNTALGPQHF
size: .; J: TRBJ1-1; V: TRBV7-9; D: .; DNA: TGTGCCAGCGCCTGGACAGTGAACACTGAAGCTTTCTTT; CDR3: CASAWTVNTEAFF
size: .; J: TRBJ1-6; V: TRBV19; D: TRBD1; DNA: TGTGCCAGTGATACAGGGGGCTTACGGAATTCACCCCTCCACTTT; CDR3: CASDTGGLRNSPLHF
size: .; J: TRBJ1-2; V: TRBV5-4; D: .; DNA: TGTGCCAGCAGCTTGGGAGACCGAACTAACTATGGCTACACCTTC; CDR3: CASSLGDRTNYGYTF
size: .; J: TRBJ1-5; V: TRBV27; D: .; DNA: TGTGCCAGCAGCTACCAACCCAATCAGCCCCAGCATTTT; CDR3: CASSYQPNQPQHF
size: .; J: TRBJ2-7; V: TRBV2; D: .; DNA: TGTGCCAGCAGAGGGGGACCTGGGACGTACGAGCAGTACTTC; CDR3: CASRGGPGTYEQYF
size: few; J: TRBJ2-6; V: TRBV19; D: TRBD1; DNA: TGTGCCAGTAGTAAGGGGGGACAGGGGGCTGCTGGGGCCAACGTCCTGACTTTC; CDR3: CASSKGGQGAAGANVLTF
size: .; J: TRBJ1-2; V: TRBV7-2; D: .; DNA: TGTGCCAGCAGCTTAGAAATGGTTGTCTATGGCTACACCTTC; CDR3: CASSLEMVVYGYTF
size: few; J: TRBJ1-5; V: TRBV10-1; D: .; DNA: TGCGCCAGCAGTGAAACAGGGTCTCAGCCCCAGCATTTT; CDR3: CASSETGSQPQHF
size: .; J: TRBJ1-2; V: TRBV4-1; D: TRBD1; DNA: TGCGCCAGCAGCCAAGTAGGACAGGAGATTGATGGCTACACCTTC; CDR3: CASSQVGQEIDGYTF
size: .; J: TRBJ2-1; V: TRBV5-1; D: .; DNA: TGCGCCAGCAGCCCGGGGGGCCTATACAATGAGCAGTTCTTC; CDR3: CASSPGGLYNEQFF
size: .; J: TRBJ1-2; V: TRBV30; D: TRBD1; DNA: TGTGCCTTGGAGGGACAGGCACGCTATGGCTACACCTTC; CDR3: CALEGQARYGYTF
size: .; J: TRBJ1-2; V: TRBV2; D: .; DNA: TGTGCCAGCAATCGGGAGCCGCCATATGGCTACACCTTC; CDR3: CASNREPPYGYTF
size: .; J: TRBJ2-4; V: TRBV7-6; D: TRBD2; DNA: TGTGCCAGCAGCGGGCGGGAGGGCCTTGGCATTCAGTACTTC; CDR3: CASSGREGLGIQYF
size: .; J: TRBJ1-2; V: TRBV6-6; D: TRBD1; DNA: TGTGCCAGCATCACGGGACAGGGGAACTATGGCTACACCTTC; CDR3: CASITGQGNYGYTF
size: once; J: TRBJ1-5; V: TRBV19; D: .; DNA: TGTGCCAGTAGTATAGCCCTCCCAGACAGAAATCAGCCCCAGCATTTT; CDR3: CASSIALPDRNQPQHF
size: once; J: TRBJ1-5; V: TRBV30; D: .; DNA: TGTGCCTGGAGTGGTCGGGGACAGCCCCAGCATTTT; CDR3: CAWSGRGQPQHF
size: .; J: TRBJ2-1; V: TRBV4-3; D: TRBD2; DNA: TGCGCCAGCAGCCAAGCCGCCCTACTAGCGGGAAACAATGAGCAGTTCTTC; CDR3: CASSQAALLAGNNEQFF